The 7 T cell receptor beta chains in this list originate from one sample, sequenced in a study of blood T cell repertoires in COVID-19. Using immunoSEQ multiplex PCR, the repertoire was profiled, and TCRdb retains in-frame clones only, with some absent. The profile shows 150,000 to 250,000 clones, roughly four fifths of them singletons. Sequencing input: peripheral blood. Receptor source: a human donor with acute or convalescent COVID-19. The donor label of this sample is uncertain.

This chain joins TRBV3-1 (or the pseudogene TRBV3-2) and TRBJ2-1, with D possibly TRBD1 on 5 matching bases. The CDR3 spans 15 residues. V shed 1 base and J shed 7 bases, with 14 bases lying between them. Germline lookup yields CDR1 LGHDT and CDR2 YNNKEL (reference sequence). The CDR3 reads CASSQVETGRNEQFF. The CDR3 DNA sequence: TGTGCCAGCAGCCAAGTTGAAACAGGTAGAAATGAGCAGTTCTTC.

The V and J genes are TRBV29-1 and TRBJ2-5; D is undetermined. The CDR3 has 12 amino acids. CDR1 is SQVTM and CDR2 is ANQGSEA in the germline V gene. Between the trimmed V and J ends, which lost 4 bases and 4 bases, there was a span of 10 bases. CDR3 bases: TGCAGCGTTGGACACTTGGGAGAGACCCAGTACTTC. This translates into CSVGHLGETQYF.

The genes are TRBV27 and TRBJ2-1; 10 bases match TRBD2. Germline lookup yields CDR1 MNHEY and CDR2 SMNVEV (reference sequence). The J segment lost 10 bases and the V segment lost 3 bases, leaving 18 bases of the junction unmatched. This CDR3 region has 18 residues. CDR3 loop: CASSFSPGQRGGVVEQFF. The CDR3 bases are TGTGCCAGCAGTTTTTCGCCCGGGCAGCGGGGGGGAGTAGTAGAGCAGTTCTTC.

The rearrangement joins TRBV6-5 to TRBJ2-5; 13 bases agree with TRBD2. Losses at the gene ends were 2 bases for V and 7 bases for J; bases not matched to a gene: 7. The germline CDR1 and CDR2 sequences are MNHEY and SVGAGI. This CDR3 comprises 16 residues. CDR3 nucleotide sequence: TGTGCCAGCAGTTACGCCGGGACTAGCGGGGCCCGGACCCAGTACTTC. It is translated as CASSYAGTSGARTQYF.

The chain uses TRBV11-2 and TRBJ2-5; 11 bases are a match to TRBD2. The CDR3 runs 18 residues. V lost 1 base and J lost 5; bases outside the gene matches: 12. From germline, CDR1 is SGHAT and CDR2 FQNNGV. CDR3 bases: TGTGCCAGCAGCTTAGGAGGGCTAGCGGGAGGCCGGGGTGAGACCCAGTACTTC. It translates to CASSLGGLAGGRGETQYF.

J is TRBJ1-2 and V is TRBV6-5; possible D gene TRBD1, 6 bases. The CDR3 consists of 15 residues. V shed 5 bases and J shed 3 bases, with 16 bases lying between them. The V gene's germline CDR1 is MNHEY and CDR2 SVGAGI. The CDR3 is CASSRTLQGYYGYTF. CDR3 sequence (DNA): TGTGCCAGCAGTCGGACCTTACAGGGATACTATGGCTACACCTTC.

Turning to this clone: Distinct nucleotide sequences in the sample also encode this CDR3. The chain employs TRBV24-1 and TRBJ1-5; 11 nucleotides line up with TRBD1. This CDR3 contains 14 residues. CDR1 and CDR2 (germline): KGHDR, SFDVKD. Trimming cost V 7 bases and J 3 bases; bases outside gene matches: 1. DNA of the CDR3: TGTGCCACCAGGGGACAGGGGGACAATCAGCCCCAGCATTTT. This encodes CATRGQGDNQPQHF.